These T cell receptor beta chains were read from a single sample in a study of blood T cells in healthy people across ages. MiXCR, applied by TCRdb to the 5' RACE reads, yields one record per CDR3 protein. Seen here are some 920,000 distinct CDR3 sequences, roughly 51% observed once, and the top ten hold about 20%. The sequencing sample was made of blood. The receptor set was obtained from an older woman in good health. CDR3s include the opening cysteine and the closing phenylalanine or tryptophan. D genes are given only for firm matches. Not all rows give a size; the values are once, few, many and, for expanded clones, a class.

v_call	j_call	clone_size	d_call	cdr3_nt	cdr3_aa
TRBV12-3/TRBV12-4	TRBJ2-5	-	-	TGTGCCAGCAGTTTCCACGGGGGTAAAGAGACCCAGTACTTC	CASSFHGGKETQYF
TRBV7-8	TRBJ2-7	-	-	TGTGCCAGCAGCTTATCTCCGTTGAGCTCCTACAGTGAGCAGTACTTC	CASSLSPLSSYSEQYF
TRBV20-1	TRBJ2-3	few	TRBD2	TGCAGTGCTAGAATCCTCCTCGGGCGGGAGGCTCGCACAGATACGCAGTATTTT	CSARILLGREARTDTQYF
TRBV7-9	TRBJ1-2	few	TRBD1	TGTGCCAGCAAACCCGGGACAGGGGGCGATGGCTACACCTTC	CASKPGTGGDGYTF
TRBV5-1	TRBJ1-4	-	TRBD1	TGCGCCAGCAGCTCCACAGGGGGCGAAAATGAAAAACTGTTTTTT	CASSSTGGENEKLFF
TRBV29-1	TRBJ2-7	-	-	TGCAGCGTAGTTAATCTAGCCTCTCGGGAGCAGTACTTC	CSVVNLASREQYF
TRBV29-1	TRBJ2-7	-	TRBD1	TGCAGCGTTGGGGTGACAGGGACCTACGAGCAGTACTTC	CSVGVTGTYEQYF
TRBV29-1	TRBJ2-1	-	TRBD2	TGCAGCGTGTTTGGACTAGCAAATGAGCAGTTCTTC	CSVFGLANEQFF
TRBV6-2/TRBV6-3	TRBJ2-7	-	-	TGTGCCAGCAGTTACAGGGGCCTAACCTACGAGCAGTACTTC	CASSYRGLTYEQYF
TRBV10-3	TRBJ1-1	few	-	TGTGCCATCAGTGGTGGACAGTATTTGAACACTGAAGCTTTCTTT	CAISGGQYLNTEAFF
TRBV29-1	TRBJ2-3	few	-	TGCAGCGTTGTAGGGGCCGCCCTTCACGCCACAGATACGCAGTATTTT	CSVVGAALHATDTQYF
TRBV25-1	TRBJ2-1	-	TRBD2	TGTGCCAGCAGCCTAAGGGAGGGTAGCGAGCAGTTCTTC	CASSLREGSEQFF
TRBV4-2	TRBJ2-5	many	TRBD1	TGTGCCAGCAGCCAGAGGGGACAGGAGCAAGAGACCCAGTACTTC	CASSQRGQEQETQYF
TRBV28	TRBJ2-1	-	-	TGTGCCAGCAGCCTCAGTGGGATGACCTACAATGAGCAGTTCTTC	CASSLSGMTYNEQFF
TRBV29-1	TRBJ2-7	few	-	TGCAGCGTTGCAGAGCAGAGCTACGAGCAGTACTTC	CSVAEQSYEQYF
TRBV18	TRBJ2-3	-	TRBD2	TGTGCCAGCTCATCTTTCAGTTTAGCGGGAGCCTACACAGATACGCAGTATTTT	CASSSFSLAGAYTDTQYF
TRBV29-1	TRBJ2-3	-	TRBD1	TGCAGCGGATGTCGGGACAGGAGGGCAGATACGCAGTATTTT	CSGCRDRRADTQYF
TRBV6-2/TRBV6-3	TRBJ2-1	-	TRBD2	TGTGCCAGCAGTTACAGGCTAGCGGGAGCGCATGAGCAGTTCTTC	CASSYRLAGAHEQFF
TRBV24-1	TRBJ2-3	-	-	TGTGCCACCAGTGAGAGGGATACGCAGTATTTT	CATSERDTQYF
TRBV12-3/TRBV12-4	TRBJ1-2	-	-	TGTGCCAGCAGCTTAGGGGGATCGGTGGCCTACACCTTC	CASSLGGSVAYTF
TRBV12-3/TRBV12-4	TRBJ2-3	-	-	TGTGCCAGCAGATTTCCCCCAGATACGCAGTATTTT	CASRFPPDTQYF
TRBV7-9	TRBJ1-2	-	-	TGTGCCATCAGCAAAAGGGACGAATCAGCTAACTATGGCTACACCTTC	CAISKRDESANYGYTF
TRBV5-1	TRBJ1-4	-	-	TGCGCCAGCAGCTTATCCTCACTTAATGAAAAACTGTTTTTT	CASSLSSLNEKLFF
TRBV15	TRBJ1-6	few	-	TGTGCCACCAGCAGAGATCTAGCGAATTCACCCCTCCACTTT	CATSRDLANSPLHF
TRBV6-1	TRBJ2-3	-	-	TGTGCCAGCAATGAAGGGGTTCTAGTCACAGATACGCAGTATTTT	CASNEGVLVTDTQYF
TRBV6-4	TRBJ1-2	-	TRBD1	TGTGCCAGCAGTGACTCGAGACAGGGCCCCTATGGCTACACCTTC	CASSDSRQGPYGYTF
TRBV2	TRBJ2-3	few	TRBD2	TGTGCCAGCAACACCGGGACTAGCGGGACTACGCAGTATTTT	CASNTGTSGTTQYF
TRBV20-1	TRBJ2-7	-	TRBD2	TGCAGTGTCAAGCGGGAGTATTACGAGCAGTACTTC	CSVKREYYEQYF
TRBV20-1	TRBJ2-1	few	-	TGCAGTGCTAGAGATGGGACTCTCGGGCGTATCAATGAGCAGTTCTTC	CSARDGTLGRINEQFF
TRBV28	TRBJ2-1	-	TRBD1	TGTGCCAGCAGTTTGGGACAGCGCAATGAGCAGTTCTTC	CASSLGQRNEQFF
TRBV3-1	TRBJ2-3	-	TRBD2	TGTGCCAGCAGCCGAACTGGACTAGCGGGAGATACGCAGTATTTT	CASSRTGLAGDTQYF
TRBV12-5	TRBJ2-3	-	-	TGTGCTAGTGGACGCGGAGGGTTCACAGATACGCAGTATTTT	CASGRGGFTDTQYF
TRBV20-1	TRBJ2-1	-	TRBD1	TGCAGTGCTCCCACCGGGACAGGGCTTAACAATGAGCAGTTCTTC	CSAPTGTGLNNEQFF
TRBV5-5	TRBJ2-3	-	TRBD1	TGTGCCAGCAGCTGGGACAGGGCGCGCACAGATACGCAGTATTTT	CASSWDRARTDTQYF
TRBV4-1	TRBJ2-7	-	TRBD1	TGCGCCAGCGGCTTTCGACAGGGGAATTACGAGCAGTACTTC	CASGFRQGNYEQYF
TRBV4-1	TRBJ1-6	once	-	TGCGCCAGCAGCCAACCGGTGGGCTATAATTCACCCCTCCACTTT	CASSQPVGYNSPLHF
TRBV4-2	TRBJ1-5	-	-	TGTGCCAGCAGCCTCCGGACGGACCGTGGGGCCCAGCATTTT	CASSLRTDRGAQHF
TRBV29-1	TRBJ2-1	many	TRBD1	TGCAGCGTTGAGGGCAGGGGGCAATTCTCCTACAATGAGCAGTTCTTC	CSVEGRGQFSYNEQFF
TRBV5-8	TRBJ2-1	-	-	TGTGCCAGCAGCTTGTACACGGGTCCTCAGTTCTTC	CASSLYTGPQFF
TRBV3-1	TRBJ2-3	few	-	TGTGCCAGCAGCCAAGGCTCATCCCAGTCCGCAGATACGCAGTATTTT	CASSQGSSQSADTQYF
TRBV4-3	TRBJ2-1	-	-	TGCGCCAGCAGCCAAGAGAAGGCTACCCCACTCCGGAATGAGCAGTTCTTC	CASSQEKATPLRNEQFF
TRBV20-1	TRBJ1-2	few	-	TGCAGTGCTCCGGCGGGCCTCTATGGCTACACCTTC	CSAPAGLYGYTF
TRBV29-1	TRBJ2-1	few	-	TGCAGCCTAAGCGACAGAGTAGGTAATGAGCAGTTCTTC	CSLSDRVGNEQFF
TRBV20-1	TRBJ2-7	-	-	TGCAGTGCTAGTCCAGGGGGGACAGATTACGAGCAGTACTTC	CSASPGGTDYEQYF
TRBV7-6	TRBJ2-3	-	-	TGTGCCAGCAGGAAAAACCCGGGGGCAGGACTTGGCACAGATACGCAGTATTTT	CASRKNPGAGLGTDTQYF
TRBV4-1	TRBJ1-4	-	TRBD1	TGCGCCAGCAGCCACTCGGACAGGGCGAGGGAAAAACTGTTTTTT	CASSHSDRAREKLFF
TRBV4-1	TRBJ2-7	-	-	TGCGCCAGCAGCCAACCGTTAAGTTTCCACGAGCAGTACTTC	CASSQPLSFHEQYF
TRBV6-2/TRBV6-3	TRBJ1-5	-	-	TGTGCCAGCAGTTACAGACAGCGATATCAGCCCCAGCATTTT	CASSYRQRYQPQHF
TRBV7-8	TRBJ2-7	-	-	TGTGCCAGCAGCTTAGTCCTCGCTATGGGCGAGCAGTACTTC	CASSLVLAMGEQYF
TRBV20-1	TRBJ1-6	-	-	TGCAGTGCTTCGGGATCCGATAATTCACCCCTCCACTTT	CSASGSDNSPLHF
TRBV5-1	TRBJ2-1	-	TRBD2	TGCGCCAGCAGCCCGGGCTTTGGGGGAGGGCCTCTGAATGAGCAGTTCTTC	CASSPGFGGGPLNEQFF
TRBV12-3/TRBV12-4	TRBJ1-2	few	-	TGTGCCAGCAGTTTAGCCGGCCAGAACTATGGCTACACCTTC	CASSLAGQNYGYTF
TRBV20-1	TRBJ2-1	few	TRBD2	TGCAGTGCGGACGCACTAGCGGGAGTAAGAAATGAGCAGTTCTTC	CSADALAGVRNEQFF